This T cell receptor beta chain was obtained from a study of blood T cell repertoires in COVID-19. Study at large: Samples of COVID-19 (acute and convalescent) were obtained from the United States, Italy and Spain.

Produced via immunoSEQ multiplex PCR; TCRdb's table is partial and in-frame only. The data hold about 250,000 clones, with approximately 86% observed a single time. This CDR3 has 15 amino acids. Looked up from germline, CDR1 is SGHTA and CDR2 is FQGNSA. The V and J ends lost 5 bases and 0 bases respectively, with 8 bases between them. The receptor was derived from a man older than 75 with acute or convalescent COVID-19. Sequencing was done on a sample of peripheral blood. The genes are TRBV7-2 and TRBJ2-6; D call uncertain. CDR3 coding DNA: TGTGCCAGCAGCCCACCTATCTCTGGGGCCAACGTCCTGACTTTC. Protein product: CASSPPISGANVLTF.